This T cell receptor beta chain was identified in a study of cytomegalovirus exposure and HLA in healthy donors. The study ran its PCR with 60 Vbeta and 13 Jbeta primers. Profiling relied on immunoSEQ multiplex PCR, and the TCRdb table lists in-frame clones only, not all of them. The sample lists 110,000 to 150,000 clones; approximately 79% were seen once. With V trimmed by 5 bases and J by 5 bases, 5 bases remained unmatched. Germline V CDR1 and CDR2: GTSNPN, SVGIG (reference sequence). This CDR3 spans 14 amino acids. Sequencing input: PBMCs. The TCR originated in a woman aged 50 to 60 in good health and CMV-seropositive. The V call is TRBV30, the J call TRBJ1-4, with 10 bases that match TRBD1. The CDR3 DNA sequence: TGTGCCTGGTCTCCGGGACAGGGGAATGAAAAACTGTTTTTT. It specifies CAWSPGQGNEKLFF.